The source of this T cell receptor beta chain is a study of CD8 T cells in ankylosing spondylitis. CDR1 is MNHEY, CDR2 SVGAGI, per germline. The CDR3 has 17 residues. The V gene end was trimmed by 2 bases and the J gene end by 4 bases; junction bases not matched to a gene: 8. TCRdb re-analysed the 5' RACE reads in MiXCR, keeping a single row per CDR3 protein. The data contain fewer than 150,000 distinct CDR3 sequences, about 6.7% of them singletons. Sample: blood, either unsorted or a sorted T cell fraction (not recorded which). This receptor was obtained from a female donor with ankylosing spondylitis or in good health (not recorded which). The genes are TRBV6-5 and TRBJ2-3, with 11 positions matching TRBD2. The CDR3 region is CASSYPSGGPTPDTQYF. CDR3 DNA sequence: TGTGCCAGCAGTTACCCTAGCGGGGGGCCAACCCCAGATACGCAGTATTTT.